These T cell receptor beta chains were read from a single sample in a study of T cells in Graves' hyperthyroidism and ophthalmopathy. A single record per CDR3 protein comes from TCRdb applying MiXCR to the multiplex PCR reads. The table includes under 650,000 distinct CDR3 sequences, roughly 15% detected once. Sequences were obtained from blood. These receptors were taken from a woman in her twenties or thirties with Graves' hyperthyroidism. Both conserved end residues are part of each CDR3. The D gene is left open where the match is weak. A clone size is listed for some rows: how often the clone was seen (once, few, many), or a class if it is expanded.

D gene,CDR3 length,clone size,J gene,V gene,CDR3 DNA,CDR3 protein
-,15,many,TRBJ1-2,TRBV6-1,TGTGCCAGCAGTGATCGCCAGGGCCTAAACTATGGCTACACCTTC,CASSDRQGLNYGYTF
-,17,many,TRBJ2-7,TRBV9,TGTGCCAGCAGCGGGGAAGACAGGTCGGCTACTCCCTACGAGCAGTACTTC,CASSGEDRSATPYEQYF
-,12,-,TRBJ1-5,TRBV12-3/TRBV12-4,TGTGCCAGCAAACTTGGGGATCAGCCCCAGCATTTT,CASKLGDQPQHF
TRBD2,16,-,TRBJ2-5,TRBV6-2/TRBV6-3,TGTGCCAGCAGTGCCATACTAGCGGGAGTCAAAGAGACCCAGTACTTC,CASSAILAGVKETQYF
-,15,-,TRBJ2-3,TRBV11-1,TGTGCCAGCAGCTTTTCGGCAGGAGACACAGATACGCAGTATTTT,CASSFSAGDTDTQYF
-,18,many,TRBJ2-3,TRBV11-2,TGTGCCAGCACATCATACCCGGGACACCGACAGCCCACAGATACGCAGTATTTT,CASTSYPGHRQPTDTQYF
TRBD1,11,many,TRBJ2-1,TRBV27,TGTGCCAGCAGTCCAGGGGGTCAGCAGTTCTTC,CASSPGGQQFF
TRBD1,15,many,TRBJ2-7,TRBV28,TGTGCCAGCAGTTACAGGGGACGAACTACCTACGAGCAGTACTTC,CASSYRGRTTYEQYF
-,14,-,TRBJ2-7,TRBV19,TGTGCCAGTAGTGGTCGGAGGGGGGACTACGAGCAGTACTTC,CASSGRRGDYEQYF
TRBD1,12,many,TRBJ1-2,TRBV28,TGTGCCAGCAGCGGACAGGGGGATGGCTACACCTTC,CASSGQGDGYTF
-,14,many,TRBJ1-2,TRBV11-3,TGTGCCAGCAGCTTAGGGGCCAGCTTCTATGGCTACACCTTC,CASSLGASFYGYTF
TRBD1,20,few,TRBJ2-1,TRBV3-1,TGTGCCAGCAGCCAAGGATTCGGGACAGGGTTAAATAGCGATTACAATGAGCAGTTCTTC,CASSQGFGTGLNSDYNEQFF
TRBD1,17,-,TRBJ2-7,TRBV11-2,TGTGCCAGCACTCCTGAGGGGGGGACAGGGGAGGGCTACGAGCAGTACTTC,CASTPEGGTGEGYEQYF
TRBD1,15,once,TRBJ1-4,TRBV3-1,TGTGCCAGCAGCCAGGGACAGGTTGGTAATGAAAAACTGTTTTTT,CASSQGQVGNEKLFF
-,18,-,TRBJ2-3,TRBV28,TGTGCCAGCGGATCGAATAGCGGGAGTGCGGACAGGGCAGATACGCAGTATTTT,CASGSNSGSADRADTQYF
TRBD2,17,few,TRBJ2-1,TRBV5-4,TGTGCCAGCAGCTCCGGACTAGCGGGAGGGGATAGCAATGAGCAGTTCTTC,CASSSGLAGGDSNEQFF
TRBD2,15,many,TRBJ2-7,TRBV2,TGTGCCAGCAGTGATCCGGGACTAGCGGGCTACGAGCAGTACTTC,CASSDPGLAGYEQYF
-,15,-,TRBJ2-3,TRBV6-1,TGTGCCAGCAGTGGGGAAGGGGCATTACAAGATACGCAGTATTTT,CASSGEGALQDTQYF
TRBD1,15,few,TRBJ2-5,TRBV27,TGTGCCAGCAGTTCCGGGACAGGGGGCGCGGAGACCCAGTACTTC,CASSSGTGGAETQYF
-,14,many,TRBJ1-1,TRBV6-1,TGTGCCAGCAGTGAAGCGCTTAGTTGGACTGAAGCTTTCTTT,CASSEALSWTEAFF
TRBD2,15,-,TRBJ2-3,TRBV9,TGTGCCAGCAGCGTTTATAGCGGGCCCACAGATACGCAGTATTTT,CASSVYSGPTDTQYF
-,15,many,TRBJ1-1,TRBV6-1,TGTGCCAGCAGCGTGGCTGTTTCTGGCGGCACTGAAGCTTTCTTT,CASSVAVSGGTEAFF
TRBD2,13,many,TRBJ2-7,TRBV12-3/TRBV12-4,TGTGCCAGCAGAACTAGCGGGAGACCCGAGCAGTACTTC,CASRTSGRPEQYF
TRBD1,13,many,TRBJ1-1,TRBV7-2,TGTGCCAGCAGCCCAACAGGGGGCTCAGAAGCTTTCTTT,CASSPTGGSEAFF
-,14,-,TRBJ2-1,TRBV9,TGTGCCAGCAGCGTGGGGGGTCCCTACAATGAGCAGTTCTTC,CASSVGGPYNEQFF
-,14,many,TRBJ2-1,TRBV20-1,TGCAGTGCTCTATTAGCCCGCTCCTACAATGAGCAGTTCTTC,CSALLARSYNEQFF
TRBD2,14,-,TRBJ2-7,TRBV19,TGTGCCAGTAGTATAACAGCGGGAGTGCGCGAGCAGTACTTC,CASSITAGVREQYF
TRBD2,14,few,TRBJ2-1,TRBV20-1,TGCAGTGCTAGACTCGGACTAGCGGGAGGGCGGCAGTTCTTC,CSARLGLAGGRQFF
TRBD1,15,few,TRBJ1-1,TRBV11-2,TGTGCCAGCAGCTTTTACTTGGGACAGGCCTCTGAAGCTTTCTTT,CASSFYLGQASEAFF